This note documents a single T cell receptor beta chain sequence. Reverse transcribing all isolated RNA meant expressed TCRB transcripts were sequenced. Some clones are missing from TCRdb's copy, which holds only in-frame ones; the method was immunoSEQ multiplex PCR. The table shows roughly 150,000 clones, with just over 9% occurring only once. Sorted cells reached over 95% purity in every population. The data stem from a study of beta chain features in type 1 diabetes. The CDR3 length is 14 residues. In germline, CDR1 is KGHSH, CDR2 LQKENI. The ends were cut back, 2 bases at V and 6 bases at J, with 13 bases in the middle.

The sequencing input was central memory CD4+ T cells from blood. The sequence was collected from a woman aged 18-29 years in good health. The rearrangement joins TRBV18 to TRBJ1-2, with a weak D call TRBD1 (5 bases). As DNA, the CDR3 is TGTGCCAGCTCACCATCCAGGGTAGCCGATGGCTACACCTTC. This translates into CASSPSRVADGYTF.